This T cell receptor (beta chain) was found in a study of cytomegalovirus exposure and HLA in healthy donors. For the study at large: Both the 120 validation repertoires and the 600 to 750 first-cohort repertoires used the same platform, as reported by a later analysis.

The CDR3 is made up of 11 amino acids. The V end was cut by 6 bases, the J end by 2 bases, with 8 bases between. Germline V gene lookup returns CDR1 DFQATT and CDR2 SNEGSKA (reference sequence). Study-level results: Rarity marked most TCR sequences, yet some public TCRs occurred in many donors. In vitro, a few CMV-associated chains proved specific for CMV antigens.

Only a few counts were recorded for this clone. Its antigen is not identified. Clones were sequenced by immunoSEQ multiplex PCR, and TCRdb holds only the in-frame ones, with some missing. This sample has more than 85,000 clones; more than 85% occur once, and the top ten carry 3% to 4%. The sample taken for sequencing was PBMCs. The rearrangement joins TRBV20-1 to TRBJ2-7, with a possible D match to TRBD1 (6 bases). The sequence derives from a woman younger than 35 in good health and CMV-seropositive. This chain's CDR3 is CSARGTYEQYF. The CDR3 DNA sequence: TGCAGTGCCAGGGGAACCTACGAGCAGTACTTC.